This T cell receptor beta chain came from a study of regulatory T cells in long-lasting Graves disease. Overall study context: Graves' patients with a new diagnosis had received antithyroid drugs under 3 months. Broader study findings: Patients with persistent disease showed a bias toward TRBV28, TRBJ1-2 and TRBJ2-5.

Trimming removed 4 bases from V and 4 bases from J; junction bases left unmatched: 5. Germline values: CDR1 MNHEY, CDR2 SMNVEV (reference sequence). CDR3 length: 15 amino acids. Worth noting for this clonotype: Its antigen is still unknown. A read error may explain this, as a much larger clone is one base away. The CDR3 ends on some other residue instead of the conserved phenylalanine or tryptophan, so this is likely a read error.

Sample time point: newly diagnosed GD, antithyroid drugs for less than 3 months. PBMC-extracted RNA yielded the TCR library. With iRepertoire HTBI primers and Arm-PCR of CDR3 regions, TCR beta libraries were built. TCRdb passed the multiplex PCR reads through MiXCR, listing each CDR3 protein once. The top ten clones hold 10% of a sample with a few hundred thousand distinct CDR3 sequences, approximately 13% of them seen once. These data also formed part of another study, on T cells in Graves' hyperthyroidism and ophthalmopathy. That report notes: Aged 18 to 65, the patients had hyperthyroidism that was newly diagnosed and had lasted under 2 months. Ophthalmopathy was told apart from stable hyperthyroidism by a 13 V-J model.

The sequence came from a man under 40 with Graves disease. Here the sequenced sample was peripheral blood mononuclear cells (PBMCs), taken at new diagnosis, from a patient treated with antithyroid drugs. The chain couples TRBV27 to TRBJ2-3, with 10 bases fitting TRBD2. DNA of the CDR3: TGTGCCAGCAGTTCGGAGCTAGCGGGAGCAGATACGCAGTATTCT. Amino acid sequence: CASSSELAGADTQYS.